The clone carrying this TCR beta chain was observed at least ten times. This CDR3 contains 13 residues. The germline gives CDR1 SGHVS, CDR2 FQNEAQ. With 5 bases removed from V and 2 bases from J, the gap between germline ends came to 9 bases. The record originates from a study of blood T cells in healthy people across ages. The second PCR ran about 6 to 12 cycles with a sample-barcoded 5' primer and J-beta primers. TCRdb fed the 5' RACE reads into MiXCR, producing one record per CDR3 protein. The table lists about 500,000 distinct CDR3 sequences, around 24% of them singletons, with around 10% in the top ten. The same sample was also used in a study of T cells of mothers and their children.

This sequence originates from a boy younger than 18 in good health. The V call is TRBV7-8, the J call TRBJ2-5; D remains unclear. The specimen sequenced was blood. CDR3 sequence: CASSLDTQETQYF. The CDR3, as DNA: TGTGCCAGCAGCCTTGACACGCAAGAGACCCAGTACTTC.